Reported below is one TCR beta chain. Antigen unknown. Sample time point: peripheral blood 6 weeks after treatment start. Locally advanced or metastatic urothelial carcinoma affected all patients. The sample is drawn from a study of PD-L1 blockade in urothelial cancer. In the study overall: Patients started atezolizumab in the mid-2010s, 1,200 mg intravenously every 3 weeks.

Here immunoSEQ multiplex PCR was the method, and the copy in TCRdb shows in-frame clones only, minus some. The sample has about 50,000 clones, roughly 80% seen once. Study outcomes and limitations: In blood sampled pretreatment, TCR clonality below the median predicted better survival. At 3 weeks on treatment, tumor-associated clones expanded more with durable benefit.

Sequences were derived from PBMCs, sampled around atezolizumab (anti-PD-L1) treatment. This clonotype was obtained from a man between 65 and 79 years old with urothelial cancer.

Written as DNA, the CDR3 is TGCGCCAGCAGCCAGGGACAGGGCGCGGGCACCGGGGAGCTGTTTTTT. It encodes CASSQGQGAGTGELFF. This chain uses TRBV4-1 with TRBJ2-2; 9 nucleotides match TRBD1. Losses at the gene ends were 3 bases for V and 4 bases for J; bases not matched to a gene: 6. The CDR3 is made up of 16 amino acids. Per germline, CDR1 MGHRA and CDR2 YSYEKL.